The T cell receptor beta chain under discussion was sequenced for a study of shared clonotypes between healthy human individuals. Each subset's genomic DNA was split evenly across several immunoSEQ plates. Assay: immunoSEQ multiplex PCR; the TCRdb copy retains only in-frame clones and omits some. This sample has 600,000 to 700,000 clones, with 60% to 75% found just once. About this clone itself: What it binds is unknown.

Regarding the study as a whole: Genetic and exposure-history diversity was limited by the few donors. Rarefaction indicated that sorted-subset sequencing remained incomplete although depth was large.

The TCR originated in a woman between 25 and 40 years old in good health. The sample consisted of memory CD4+ T cells sorted from blood. The subset: CD45RA-negative fraction.

CDR3 amino acids: CASSPYSQGSYSYEQYF. The CDR3 DNA is TGTGCCAGCAGTCCTTACTCACAGGGCTCCTACTCCTACGAGCAGTACTTC. V is TRBV28 and J is TRBJ2-7; perhaps TRBD1 as D (6 bases). Germline lookup yields CDR1 MDHEN and CDR2 SYDVKM. V was clipped by 5 bases and J by 0 bases, with 20 bases between them. The CDR3 has 17 residues.